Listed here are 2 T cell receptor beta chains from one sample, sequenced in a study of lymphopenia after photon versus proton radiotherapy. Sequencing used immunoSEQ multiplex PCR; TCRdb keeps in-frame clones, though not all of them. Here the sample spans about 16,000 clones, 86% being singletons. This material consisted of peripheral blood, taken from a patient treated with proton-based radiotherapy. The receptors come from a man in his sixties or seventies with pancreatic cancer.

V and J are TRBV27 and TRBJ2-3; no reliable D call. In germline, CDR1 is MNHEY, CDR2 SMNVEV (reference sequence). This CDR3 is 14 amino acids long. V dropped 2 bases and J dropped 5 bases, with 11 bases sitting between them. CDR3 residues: CASSLGRALDTQYF. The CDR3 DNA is TGTGCCAGCAGTTTAGGTCGGGCTCTAGATACGCAGTATTTT.

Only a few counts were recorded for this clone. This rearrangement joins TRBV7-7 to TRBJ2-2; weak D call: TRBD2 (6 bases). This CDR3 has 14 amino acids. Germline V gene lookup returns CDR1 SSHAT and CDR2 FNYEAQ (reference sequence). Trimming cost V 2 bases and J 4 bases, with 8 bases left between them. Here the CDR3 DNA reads TGTGCCAGCAGCTTAACCGGGAGCACCGGGGAGCTGTTTTTT. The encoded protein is CASSLTGSTGELFF.